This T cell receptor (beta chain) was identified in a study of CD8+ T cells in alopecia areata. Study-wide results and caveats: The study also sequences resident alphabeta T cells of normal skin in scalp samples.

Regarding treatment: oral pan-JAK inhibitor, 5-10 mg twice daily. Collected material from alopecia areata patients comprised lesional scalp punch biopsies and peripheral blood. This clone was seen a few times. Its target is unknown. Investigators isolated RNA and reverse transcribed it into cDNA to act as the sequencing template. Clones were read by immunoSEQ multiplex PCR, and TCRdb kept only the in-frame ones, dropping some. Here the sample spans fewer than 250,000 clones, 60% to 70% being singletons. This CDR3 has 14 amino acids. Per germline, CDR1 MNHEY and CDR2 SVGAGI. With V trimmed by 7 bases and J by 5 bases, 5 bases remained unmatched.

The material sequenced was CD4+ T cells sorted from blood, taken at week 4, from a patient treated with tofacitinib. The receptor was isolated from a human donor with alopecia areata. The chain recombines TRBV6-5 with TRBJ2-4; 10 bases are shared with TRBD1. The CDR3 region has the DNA TGTGCCAGCACGCCGACAGGGGGCCAAAACATTCAGTACTTC. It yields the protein CASTPTGGQNIQYF.